This TCR beta chain is from a study of blood T cell repertoires in COVID-19. Study information: T cells, B-cell-depleted T cells, or PBMCs provided the cDNA or gDNA that served as material.

Between the trimmed V and J ends, which lost 0 bases and 4 bases, there was a span of 10 bases. This CDR3 spans 14 amino acids. In germline, CDR1 is SGHDT, CDR2 YYEEEE. Authors' processing steps: Quantification of nucleated cells was approximated via reference gene primer amplification. The data were produced by immunoSEQ multiplex PCR, yet TCRdb's version contains in-frame clones alone and is incomplete. Clone size and the V and J calls come from that table; the DNA yielded D and trimming. The repertoire holds some 120,000 clones, roughly 85% seen once, with approximately 2.5% in the top ten. The V call is TRBV5-6, the J call TRBJ1-2; D is undetermined. This receptor was obtained from a man aged 25 to 45 with acute or convalescent COVID-19. The sample comprised peripheral blood. CDR3 sequence (DNA): TGTGCCAGCAGCTTGGCCCGGGATTCCTATGGCTACACCTTC. It translates to CASSLARDSYGYTF.